Listed below are T cell receptor beta chains from one sample, sequenced in a study of cytomegalovirus exposure and HLA in healthy donors. Clones were read by immunoSEQ multiplex PCR, and TCRdb kept only the in-frame ones, dropping some. The table lists about 110,000 clones. Sequences were obtained from PBMCs. These receptors were taken from a man aged 25 to 40 in good health and CMV-seronegative. Each CDR3 is given with its conserved first and last residue.

V gene,CDR3 protein
TRBV27,CASSLRNQPQHF
TRBV6-5,CASRPRGPETQYF
TRBV5-1,CASSPGTSGGRNSQETQYF
TRBV7-7,CASSVEAGQPQHF
TRBV19,CASSPGSGNTIYF
TRBV27,CASSLTGTIYGYTF
TRBV4-1,CASSPGDRQNTEAFF
TRBV25-1,CASSDQRGADTQYF
TRBV7-9,CASSPAGEVGNEKLFF
TRBV5-4,CASSLWVRDGETQYF
TRBV5-1,CASSSPGQNGGYTF
TRBV18,CASSPRRVGMGEQYF
TRBV5-1,CASSPGQGIYEQYF
TRBV4-3,CASSRVSGGSTYEQYF
TRBV9,CASSSVGRVADTQYF
TRBV4-3,CASSQALAGAAYNEQFF
TRBV18,CASSPRAGTSTDTQYF
TRBV18,CASSPLRGGKNEQFF
TRBV4-1,CASSLGQGTFLGANVLTF
TRBV5-1,CASSLYPAGGNTEAFF
TRBV4-1,CASSQDPQTRWQFF
TRBV5-1,CASGPGQGADEQYF
TRBV5-4,CASSTLTMAGDTGTQYF
TRBV10-3,CATKPGQENQPQHF
TRBV5-4,CASSPGQGAHNEQFF
TRBV29-1,CSTLGGTGSGYTF
TRBV11-1,CASSSRDVGELFF
TRBV15,CATSRGGPAFF
TRBV7-2,CASSTQGLVTDTQYF
TRBV6-1,CASSERVGAARNYGYTF
TRBV12-2,CASRFQCGKDLETQYF
TRBV5-3,CARSTEFSGGPNEQFF
TRBV5-6,CASSYGTSSYEQYF
TRBV7-6,CASSLQGARNEQFF
TRBV7-9,CASSHRQGWGAFF
TRBV11-1,CASSLGGWGTYEQYF
TRBV4-3,CASSQESGNTIYF
TRBV7-3,CASSLTTGHEQYF
TRBV4-2,CASSQVLAGRLTNYGYTF
TRBV7-9,CASSLKSTGPGNTIYF
TRBV6-4,CASSDSSSGNYGYTF
TRBV7-9,CASSLKDRDHEQYF
TRBV5-1,CASSLRPVRNNEQFF
TRBV19,CASSQGQGSSEAFF
TRBV5-1,CASSLIRGDTGELFF
TRBV30,CAWHREGGTEAFF
TRBV7-9,CASSLGTSGGIGDEQFF
TRBV5-6,CASRRGQGATEQYF
TRBV7-9,CASSSDRRGPGELFF
TRBV6-6,CASSSGQVGNTEAFF
TRBV18,CASSPGSGSPYEQYF
TRBV7-9,CASSLLGGTEAFF
TRBV19,CASSIASGTEAFF
TRBV18,CASSAGQIYGYTF
TRBV5-1,CASSLWAEETQYF